Below, 26 T cell receptor beta chains from the same sample are listed, as sequenced in a study of CD8 T cells in Susac syndrome. The RNA, about 0.5 to 1 ug, was put through reverse transcription using random hexamers. MiXCR, applied by TCRdb to the immunoSEQ multiplex PCR reads, yields one record per CDR3 protein. The table lists 200,000 to 300,000 distinct CDR3 sequences, 93% of them singletons. What was sequenced was CD4+ T cells from PBMCs. The receptors come from a human donor with multiple sclerosis.

The rearrangement links TRBV3-1 to TRBJ1-6, with D unresolved. This CDR3 has 14 amino acids. The germline V gene has CDR1 LGHDT and CDR2 YNNKEL (reference sequence). V was clipped by 1 base and J by 7 bases, with 8 bases between them. The CDR3 is CASSQGYSNSPLHF. For the CDR3, the DNA is TGTGCCAGCAGCCAAGGCTATAGCAATTCACCCCTCCACTTT.

The count of this clonotype is one. The chain couples TRBV9 to TRBJ1-6, with D possibly TRBD1 on 5 matching bases. The CDR3 is 14 amino acids. V lost 3 bases to trimming and J lost 7 bases, with 11 bases between them. Germline V gene lookup returns CDR1 SGDLS and CDR2 YYNGEE. In nucleotides, the CDR3 is TGTGCCAGCAGCGCCGGGACCAGAAATTCACCCCTCCACTTT. Translation: CASSAGTRNSPLHF. Drawing the rest from reference TRBV9 and TRBJ1-6, the complete variable domain is DSGVTQTPKHLITATGQRVTLRCSPRSGDLSVYWYQQSLDQGLQFLIQYYNGEERAKGNILERFSAQQFPDLHSELNLSSLELGDSALYFCASSAGTRNSPLHFGNGTRLTVT.

CDR3 nucleotides: TGTGCCAGCAGCGCCGCTGGTACTAGCGGGACAGATACGCAGTATTTT. Protein: CASSAAGTSGTDTQYF. The rearrangement uses TRBV11-3 and TRBJ2-3; TRBD2 matches at 9 bases. In germline, CDR1 is SGHNT, CDR2 YENEEA. J lost 3 bases, V lost 5 bases, and 9 bases had no gene match. The CDR3 has 16 residues.

This clonotype was counted once. This chain uses TRBV6-5 with TRBJ2-7; D gene ambiguous. CDR1 and CDR2 (germline): MNHEY, SVGAGI. The CDR3 has 14 amino acids. Trimming stripped 5 bases from V and 4 bases from J, with 15 bases between. CDR3 DNA sequence: TGTGCCAGCAGTGCGGCCCCTTCTTATTACGAGCAGTACTTC. This codes for CASSAAPSYYEQYF.

The rearrangement uses TRBV2 and TRBJ1-1; D uncertain. The V gene's germline CDR1 is SNHLY and CDR2 FYNNEI. The V end was cut by 5 bases, the J end by 0 bases, with 13 bases between. The length of the CDR3 is 15 residues. CDR3 loop: CASSFTGQMNTEAFF. DNA of the CDR3: TGTGCCAGCAGTTTTACGGGCCAGATGAACACTGAAGCTTTCTTT.

The chain joins TRBV20-1 to TRBJ1-1; D unclear. The CDR3 is 13 residues long. Trimming left V 2 bases short and J 1 base short, with 8 bases between. CDR1 and CDR2 from the germline V gene are DFQATT and SNEGSKA (reference sequence). CDR3 DNA sequence: TGCAGTGCTAGACGAGGACCGAACACTGAAGCTTTCTTT. Encoded protein: CSARRGPNTEAFF.

This chain connects TRBV5-4 to TRBJ1-1, with TRBD1 matching 7 bases. The germline V gene has CDR1 SGHNT and CDR2 YYREEE (reference sequence). V dropped 4 bases and J dropped 7; count of bases not matched to a gene: 13. The CDR3 contains 15 residues. The CDR3: CASSLPGQAGNEAFF. The CDR3 nucleotides are TGTGCCAGCAGCCTACCAGGACAGGCGGGGAATGAAGCTTTCTTT.

This chain uses TRBV2 with TRBJ1-2; D unclear. This CDR3 spans 13 amino acids. Germline V CDR1 and CDR2: SNHLY, FYNNEI. The germline V and J ends were trimmed by 8 bases and 7 bases, with 17 bases remaining between them. CDR3 coding DNA: TGTGCCAGCGGTATCGGTCAGGCTCGTGGCTACACCTTC. It encodes CASGIGQARGYTF.

V gene TRBV12-3 or TRBV12-4 combines with J gene TRBJ2-2; D is perhaps TRBD1 or TRBD2 (6 bases each). V lost 6 bases, J lost 15 bases, and 20 bases lay in between. This CDR3 region has 13 residues. CDR3: CASRMDITGAVFF. CDR3 DNA sequence: TGTGCCAGCAGGATGGACATCACGGGGGCGGTGTTTTTT.

This chain joins TRBV19 and TRBJ2-7; D uncertain. The CDR3 is 14 amino acids. Germline-derived CDR1 and CDR2 are LNHDA and SQIVND (reference sequence). Trimming stripped 7 bases from V and 0 bases from J, with 13 bases between. CDR3: CASKFQRRSYEQYF. CDR3 DNA: TGTGCCAGTAAATTCCAGCGACGCTCCTACGAGCAGTACTTC.

The J gene is TRBJ2-2, the V gene TRBV6-2 or TRBV6-3; perhaps TRBD2 as D (7 bases). The CDR3 loop spans 16 amino acids. The ends were cut back, 5 bases at V and 0 bases at J, with 13 bases in the middle. Germline lookup yields CDR1 MNHEY and CDR2 SVGEGT. The CDR3 sequence: CASSNAGAPNTGELFF. The CDR3, as DNA: TGTGCCAGCAGTAACGCGGGGGCCCCGAACACCGGGGAGCTGTTTTTT.

This chain links TRBV7-3 with TRBJ2-2; D might be TRBD1 (5 bases). V was cut by 5 bases and J by 0 bases, with 13 bases left in between. Per the germline V gene, CDR1 is SGHTA and CDR2 is FQGTGA. The CDR3 sequence is 16 residues long. As DNA, the CDR3 is TGTGCCAGCAGCGCACAAACGACAGCGAACACCGGGGAGCTGTTTTTT. Translation gives CASSAQTTANTGELFF.

CDR3: CATSGSHEDTQYF. The CDR3 DNA reads TGTGCCACCAGTGGATCCCATGAGGATACGCAGTATTTT. This chain connects TRBV24-1 to TRBJ2-3, with D hard to call. Germline assignment: CDR1 KGHDR and CDR2 SFDVKD. The CDR3 consists of 13 residues. Trimming took off 5 bases at V and 6 bases at J, with 11 bases between the two ends.

The chain carries TRBV29-1 and TRBJ1-1; TRBD1 matches at 7 bases. J was trimmed by 1 base and V by 7 bases; bases with no gene match: 3. From germline, CDR1 is SQVTM and CDR2 ANQGSEA. The CDR3 has 12 residues. CDR3 nucleotides: TGCAGCGCGGGACAGTCGAACACTGAAGCTTTCTTT. It yields the protein CSAGQSNTEAFF.

V gene TRBV12-3 or TRBV12-4 combines with J gene TRBJ2-2; 7 nucleotides align to TRBD1. The CDR3 runs to 14 residues. J gave up 6 bases and V 6 bases, and 7 bases lay outside the gene matches. The DNA for the CDR3 is TGTGCCAGCAGCAGACAGGGATCAGCCGGGGAGCTGTTTTTT. Its protein product is CASSRQGSAGELFF.

The rearrangement links TRBV5-1 to TRBJ2-7; 8 bases map to TRBD2. The length of the CDR3 is 16 residues. Looked up from germline, CDR1 is SGHRS and CDR2 is YFSETQ. The V gene end was trimmed by 0 bases and the J gene end by 1 base; junction bases not matched to a gene: 6. In DNA form, the CDR3 reads TGCGCCAGCAGCTTGGACGGGGGGGCGGAATCCTACGAGCAGTACGTC. This translates into CASSLDGGAESYEQYV.

The V and J genes are TRBV3-1 and TRBJ1-5; the D gene is possibly TRBD1 (5 bases). This CDR3 comprises 14 residues. The germline V and J ends were trimmed by 4 bases and 4 bases, with 11 bases remaining between them. CDR1 and CDR2 from the germline V gene are LGHDT and YNNKEL (reference sequence). The CDR3 region is CASSPGIRNQPQHF. CDR3 DNA sequence: TGTGCCAGCAGCCCAGGGATAAGAAATCAGCCCCAGCATTTT.

This clonotype showed up just once. V and J are TRBV7-9 and TRBJ1-5; possible D gene TRBD1, 6 bases. The CDR3 covers 17 residues. Deletions cut 1 base from V and 3 bases from J, with 16 bases between. The V gene's germline CDR1 is SEHNR and CDR2 FQNEAQ (reference sequence). The CDR3 coding sequence is TGTGCCAGCAGCTTAGACCTGGGGGGGGCGGTCAATCAGCCCCAGCATTTT. It translates to CASSLDLGGAVNQPQHF.

The V call is TRBV12-3 or TRBV12-4, the J call TRBJ1-5; TRBD1 is a possible D gene (6 bases). V was shortened by 6 bases and J by 2 bases, with 17 bases between the two germline ends. The CDR3 sequence is 16 residues long. Here the CDR3 reads CASSPVGGQGNQPQHF. Written as DNA, the CDR3 is TGTGCCAGCAGCCCCGTGGGGGGGCAGGGCAATCAGCCCCAGCATTTT.

V is TRBV4-2 and J is TRBJ2-5, with D hard to call. CDR3 length equals 15 residues. Trimming took 0 bases from V and 1 from J, leaving 9 bases between them. The germline V gene has CDR1 LGHNA and CDR2 YNFKEQ. CDR3 bases: TGTGCCAGCAGCCAAGAGCTCCACAGCCAAGAGACCCAGTACTTC. As protein: CASSQELHSQETQYF.

The rearrangement joins TRBV14 to TRBJ1-1; no reliable D call. CDR3 length equals 13 residues. The ends were cut back, 5 bases at V and 3 bases at J, with 10 bases in the middle. Germline CDR1 and CDR2: SGHDN and FVKESK. For the CDR3, the DNA is TGTGCCAGCAGCTACTATGAGGACACTGAAGCTTTCTTT. Residues: CASSYYEDTEAFF.

This clonotype occurred once. The CDR3 region is CASSETYEQYV. CDR3 sequence (DNA): TGTGCCAGCAGTGAAACCTACGAGCAGTACGTC. V gene TRBV6-1 combines with J gene TRBJ2-7, with D hard to call. Trimming took off 2 bases at V and 2 bases at J, with 1 base between the two ends. CDR3 length equals 11 residues. Germline CDR1 MNHNS, CDR2 SASEGT.

As DNA, the CDR3 is TGTGCCAGCTCACCACCCAGCGGGGGGCTCACAGATACGCAGTATTTT. Protein: CASSPPSGGLTDTQYF. This chain uses TRBV18 with TRBJ2-3, with 9 bases lining up with TRBD2. After removal of 0 bases from V and 2 bases from J, the junction contained 3 bases not matched to a gene. This CDR3 is 16 amino acids long. Germline V gene sequence: CDR1 KGHSH, CDR2 LQKENI.

The rearrangement links TRBV2 to TRBJ2-3; tentatively, D is TRBD1 or TRBD2 (5 bases each). V was trimmed by 3 bases and J by 6 bases, leaving 19 bases between them. Germline V CDR1 and CDR2: SNHLY, FYNNEI. This CDR3 region has 16 residues. In nucleotides, the CDR3 is TGTGCCAGCAGTGATCAACCCCCCGGGGCCGGGGATACGCAGTATTTT. This gives the protein CASSDQPPGAGDTQYF.

J is TRBJ1-1 and V is TRBV19; D unclear. Germline CDR1 is LNHDA and CDR2 is SQIVND (reference sequence). The CDR3 is made up of 14 amino acids. V was shortened by 6 bases and J by 9 bases, with 20 bases between the two germline ends. The CDR3 is CASRTTRAEGKAFF. In DNA, the CDR3 is TGTGCCAGTAGAACTACCCGGGCAGAAGGAAAAGCTTTCTTT.

The sample holds one count of this clonotype. The V call is TRBV30, the J call TRBJ2-3; no clear D gene. V was trimmed by 4 bases and J by 4 bases, leaving 12 bases between them. CDR1 and CDR2 (germline): GTSNPN, SVGIG (reference sequence). The CDR3 contains 13 residues. The CDR3, as DNA: TGTGCCTGGACCCCCAACCACGCAGATACGCAGTATTTT. This translates into CAWTPNHADTQYF. Full variable domain (remainder filled in from reference TRBV30 and TRBJ2-3): SQTIHQWPATLVQPVGSPLSLECTVEGTSNPNLYWYRQAAGRGLQLLFYSVGIGQISSEVPQNLSASRPQDRQFILSSKKLLLSDSGFYLCAWTPNHADTQYFGPGTRLTVL.